The 24 T cell receptor beta chains presented below share a single source sample, sequenced in a study of cytomegalovirus exposure and HLA in healthy donors. PCR used 60 Vbeta primers and 13 Jbeta primers. Sequencing was performed with immunoSEQ multiplex PCR; in TCRdb, only in-frame clones are kept and a portion is missing. In the table there are about 140,000 clones, roughly three fifths of which are singletons. Source material: PBMCs. The receptors shown here come from a male donor in good health and CMV-seronegative.

A few counts support this clone. This rearrangement joins TRBV30 to TRBJ2-5; 9 positions agree with TRBD1. The end of the DNA is better explained by TRBJ2-7, so the J call may be wrong. The CDR3 is made up of 13 amino acids. CDR1 GTSNPN and CDR2 SVGIG come from the germline V gene (reference sequence). The CDR3 loop is CAWSGQGAYEQYF. The CDR3, as DNA: TGTGCCTGGAGTGGACAGGGGGCCTACGAGCAGTACTTC.

This clone has only a few counts. The rearrangement links TRBV25-1 to TRBJ1-2, with 7 bases matching TRBD1. Germline CDR1 MGHDK, CDR2 SYGVNS. The V segment lost 6 bases and the J segment 4 bases; nucleotides outside the gene matches: 11. CDR3 length equals 15 residues. The CDR3 sequence is CASSAGQGGLYGYTF. In DNA form, the CDR3 reads TGTGCCAGCAGCGCCGGACAAGGGGGCCTCTATGGCTACACCTTC.

The chain uses TRBV28 and TRBJ1-5, with 11 bases matching TRBD1. The CDR3 covers 15 residues. Germline values: CDR1 MDHEN, CDR2 SYDVKM. V trimming: 3 bases; J trimming: 9 bases; junction bases outside the gene matches: 7. The DNA of the CDR3 is TGTGCCAGCAGTTTTCGGACAGGGGGCGTGCGGCCCCAGCATTTT. The encoded protein is CASSFRTGGVRPQHF.

This clone showed up just a few times. This chain connects TRBV6-1 to TRBJ2-3; TRBD1 is a possible D gene (5 bases). V shed 6 bases and J shed 2 bases, with 12 bases lying between them. This CDR3 contains 14 residues. CDR1 MNHNS and CDR2 SASEGT come from the germline V gene. CDR3 residues: CASSADRYTDTQYF. CDR3 sequence (DNA): TGTGCCAGCAGCGCTGACAGATACACAGATACGCAGTATTTT.

The gene calls are TRBV5-1 and TRBJ2-7; weak D call: TRBD2 (5 bases). This CDR3 region has 16 residues. Germline CDR1 and CDR2: SGHRS and YFSETQ. V was shortened by 0 bases and J by 6 bases, with 19 bases between the two germline ends. The CDR3 DNA reads as TGCGCCAGCAGCTTGGCTCTTGGGGTGGTGGGGAGCGAGCAGTACTTC. Protein product: CASSLALGVVGSEQYF.

The V and J genes are TRBV4-2 and TRBJ1-5; D gene uncertain. The CDR3 spans 16 residues. Germline V lookup: CDR1 LGHNA, CDR2 YNFKEQ. V was shortened by 0 bases and J by 6 bases, with 15 bases between the two germline ends. This chain's CDR3 is CASSQDSGLSGQPQHF. The DNA of the CDR3 is TGTGCCAGCAGCCAAGATTCAGGCCTTAGCGGTCAGCCCCAGCATTTT.

The rearrangement uses TRBV28 and TRBJ2-1; D may be TRBD2 (6 bases). V was clipped by 7 bases and J by 4 bases, with 17 bases between them. The germline gives CDR1 MDHEN, CDR2 SYDVKM. The CDR3 is 15 residues long. The CDR3, as DNA: TGTGCCAGCACCGCTGGACTATTCAGTTACAATGAGCAGTTCTTC. It translates to CASTAGLFSYNEQFF.

The chain couples TRBV28 to TRBJ2-1, with 9 bases matching TRBD2. This CDR3 has 14 amino acids. The trim removed 7 bases at V and 1 base at J, leaving 2 bases unmatched. Germline CDR1 reads MDHEN; CDR2 reads SYDVKM. The chain's CDR3 is CASISGGSYNEQFF. CDR3 nucleotides: TGTGCCAGCATTAGCGGGGGTTCCTACAATGAGCAGTTCTTC.

Of note for this clone: In the same sample, other DNA sequences code for this CDR3. J is TRBJ2-6 and V is TRBV5-1; D is undetermined. The CDR3 has 16 amino acids. From germline, CDR1 is SGHRS and CDR2 YFSETQ. Trimming removed 8 bases at V and 0 bases at J, with 15 bases between. CDR3 amino acids: CASSPTTSSGANVLTF. CDR3 nucleotides: TGCGCCAGTAGCCCAACCACGAGCTCTGGGGCCAACGTCCTGACTTTC.

The chain has TRBV2 and TRBJ2-7; 10 nucleotides agree with TRBD1. The CDR3 totals 14 residues. Trimming cost V 7 bases and J 4 bases; bases outside gene matches: 7. CDR1 SNHLY and CDR2 FYNNEI come from the germline V gene. DNA for the CDR3: TGTGCCAGCAACCGGGACAGGGGATCGTACGAGCAGTACTTC. Amino acid sequence: CASNRDRGSYEQYF.

J is TRBJ1-3 and V is TRBV6-5; D call uncertain. V lost 0 bases, J lost 0 bases, and 6 bases lay in between. The germline gives CDR1 MNHEY, CDR2 SVGAGI. This CDR3 contains 15 residues. CDR3 coding DNA: TGTGCCAGCAGTTACTCCAGGCGCTCTGGAAACACCATATATTTT. Its protein is CASSYSRRSGNTIYF.

This chain links TRBV9 with TRBJ2-7; 8 bases map to TRBD1. CDR3 length: 18 residues. Germline V gene lookup returns CDR1 SGDLS and CDR2 YYNGEE. The trim removed 4 bases at V and 5 bases at J, leaving 20 bases unmatched. The DNA of the CDR3 is TGTGCCAGCAGCCCGAGGGGGGCGGGGACAGGCCTTTACAACGAGCAGTACTTC. Its protein product is CASSPRGAGTGLYNEQYF.

The chain uses TRBV11-2 and TRBJ1-1; D ambiguous. Germline V CDR1 and CDR2: SGHAT, FQNNGV. V was cut by 5 bases and J by 4 bases, with 20 bases left in between. CDR3 length: 16 residues. Here the CDR3 reads CASSGSIGVRGTEAFF. CDR3 bases: TGTGCCAGCAGCGGGAGCATCGGGGTGCGGGGCACTGAAGCTTTCTTT. Full variable domain (missing parts from reference TRBV11-2 and TRBJ1-1): EAGVAQSPRYKIIEKRQSVAFWCNPISGHATLYWYQQILGQGPKLLIQFQNNGVVDDSQLPKDRFSAERLKGVDSTLKIQPAKLEDSAVYLCASSGSIGVRGTEAFFGQGTRLTVV.

V gene TRBV15 combines with J gene TRBJ1-4; 7 bases agree with TRBD1. The CDR3 contains 16 residues. Germline CDR1 LNHNV, CDR2 YYDKDF (reference sequence). V dropped 0 bases and J dropped 7; count of bases not matched to a gene: 8. CDR3 amino acids: CATSRDIQGLGEKLFF. The CDR3 region has the DNA TGTGCCACCAGCAGAGACATACAGGGGCTGGGTGAAAAACTGTTTTTT. Full variable domain (outside the CDR3, taken from reference TRBV15 and TRBJ1-4): DAMVIQNPRYQVTQFGKPVTLSCSQTLNHNVMYWYQQKSSQAPKLLFHYYDKDFNNEADTPDNFQSRRPNTSFCFLDIRSPGLGDTAMYLCATSRDIQGLGEKLFFGSGTQLSVL.

This clone was found once. The J gene is TRBJ2-1, the V gene TRBV5-1, with D unclear. The CDR3 length is 16 residues. The germline gives CDR1 SGHRS, CDR2 YFSETQ. Trimming took 1 base from V and 0 from J, leaving 11 bases between them. CDR3 sequence (DNA): TGCGCCAGCAGCTTGATTCCTCACAGCTCCTACAATGAGCAGTTCTTC. It translates to CASSLIPHSSYNEQFF.

This clone has just a few counts. V gene TRBV9 combines with J gene TRBJ2-7, with D unresolved. V lost 0 bases to trimming and J lost 5 bases, with 12 bases between them. Germline V gene lookup returns CDR1 SGDLS and CDR2 YYNGEE. This CDR3 has 14 residues. The CDR3 here is CASSVVGSRDEQYF. CDR3 DNA sequence: TGTGCCAGCAGCGTAGTGGGTTCACGGGACGAGCAGTACTTC.

This clone was observed a few times. This sequence joins TRBV30 and TRBJ2-5; TRBD1 aligns across 12 bases. J gave up 1 base and V 2 bases, and 2 bases lay outside the gene matches. Germline values: CDR1 GTSNPN, CDR2 SVGIG (reference sequence). The CDR3 extends over 15 amino acids. CDR3 DNA sequence: TGTGCCTGGAGTTGGGGACAGGGGGCCCAAGAGACCCAGTACTTC. It codes for CAWSWGQGAQETQYF.

The rearrangement links TRBV6-6 to TRBJ1-3, with 7 bases fitting TRBD1. Per germline, CDR1 MNHNY and CDR2 SVGAGI (reference sequence). J was trimmed by 3 bases and V by 6 bases; bases with no gene match: 11. CDR3 size: 16 residues. The CDR3 sequence is CASRLQGTDFGNTIYF. CDR3 coding DNA: TGTGCCAGCAGGTTACAGGGGACTGACTTTGGAAACACCATATATTTT.

The chain employs TRBV7-2 and TRBJ1-2; 10 positions match TRBD1. The CDR3 contains 14 residues. Per germline, CDR1 SGHTA and CDR2 FQGNSA. V shed 5 bases, J shed 8 bases, and the junction held 8 bases outside the gene matches. For the CDR3, the DNA is TGTGCCAGCAGCAAGGACAGGGGGGCCTTCGGCTACACCTTC. Translation gives CASSKDRGAFGYTF.

Concerning this clone itself: Relative to the germline gene, one junction end is altered; a read error may explain this. The chain carries TRBV4-3 and TRBJ2-6; 11 nucleotides align to TRBD1. Germline CDR1 and CDR2: LGHNA and YSLEER. The CDR3 contains 19 residues. The CDR3 DNA follows: TGCGCCAGCAGCCAAGATACGGGGACAGGGGGGTCTGGGGCCAACGTCCTGCCTTTC. Protein product: CASSQDTGTGGSGANVLPF.

The V call is TRBV5-1, the J call TRBJ2-7; 12 bases map to TRBD1. V trimming: 4 bases; J trimming: 3 bases; junction bases outside the gene matches: 14. This CDR3 is built from 18 residues. Germline assignment: CDR1 SGHRS and CDR2 YFSETQ. The CDR3 sequence is CASSPSGTGGAAGYEQYF. The CDR3 bases are TGCGCCAGCAGCCCCTCCGGGACAGGGGGCGCCGCCGGCTACGAGCAGTACTTC.

This sequence joins TRBV2 and TRBJ1-5, with TRBD1 as a possible D gene (5 bases). In germline, CDR1 is SNHLY, CDR2 FYNNEI. The V and J ends lost 5 bases and 7 bases respectively, with 12 bases between them. The CDR3 extends over 13 amino acids. CDR3 DNA sequence: TGTGCCAGCAGTCAGGGTTTAGGGCAGCCCCAGCATTTT. Its translation is CASSQGLGQPQHF.

This clone was detected once. The V call is TRBV5-6, the J call TRBJ2-1; maybe TRBD2 (6 bases). Germline V CDR1 and CDR2: SGHDT, YYEEEE. V dropped 0 bases and J dropped 8 bases, with 15 bases sitting between them. The CDR3 consists of 15 residues. The DNA of the CDR3 is TGTGCCAGCAGCTTGGCCGGGGAGGCAGTGTATGAGCAGTTCTTC. Protein product: CASSLAGEAVYEQFF.

The chain recombines TRBV6-6 with TRBJ2-7; 9 bases map to TRBD1. V was clipped by 6 bases and J by 6 bases; unmatched bases: 9. Germline CDR1 is MNHNY and CDR2 is SVGAGI (reference sequence). The CDR3 totals 14 residues. The CDR3 spells CASSRGQGGLEQYF. The CDR3 nucleotides read TGTGCCAGCAGCCGGGGACAGGGAGGGCTCGAGCAGTACTTC.